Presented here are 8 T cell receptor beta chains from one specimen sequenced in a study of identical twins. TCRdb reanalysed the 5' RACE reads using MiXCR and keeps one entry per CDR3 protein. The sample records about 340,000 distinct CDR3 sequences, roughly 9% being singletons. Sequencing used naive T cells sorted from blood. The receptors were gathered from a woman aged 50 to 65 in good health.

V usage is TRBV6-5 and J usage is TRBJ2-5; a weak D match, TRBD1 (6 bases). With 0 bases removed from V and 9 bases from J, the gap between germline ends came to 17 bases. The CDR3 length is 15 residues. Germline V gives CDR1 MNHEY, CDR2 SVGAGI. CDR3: CASSYSWGRSEAQYF. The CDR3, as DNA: TGTGCCAGCAGTTACTCGTGGGGGCGTTCGGAGGCCCAGTACTTC.

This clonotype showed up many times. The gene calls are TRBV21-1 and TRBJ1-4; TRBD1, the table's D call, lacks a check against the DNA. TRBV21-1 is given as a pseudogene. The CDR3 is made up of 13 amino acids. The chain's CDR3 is CASLRDITEKLFF. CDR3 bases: TGTGCCAGCCTCCGGGACATTACCGAAAAACTGTTTTTT.

CDR3 loop: CSVEWLLAGAETQYF. The CDR3 nucleotides read TGCAGCGTTGAGTGGTTACTAGCGGGAGCAGAGACCCAGTACTTC. This chain uses TRBV29-1 with TRBJ2-5; TRBD2 aligns across 11 bases. Germline V lookup: CDR1 SQVTM, CDR2 ANQGSEA. V dropped 3 bases and J dropped 4; count of bases not matched to a gene: 7. The CDR3 covers 15 residues.

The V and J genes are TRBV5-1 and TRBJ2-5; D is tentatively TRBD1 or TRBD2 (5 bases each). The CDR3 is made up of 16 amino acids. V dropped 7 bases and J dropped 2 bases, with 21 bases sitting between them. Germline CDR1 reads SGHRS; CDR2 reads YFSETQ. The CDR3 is CASLPGTTVGQETQYF. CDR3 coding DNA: TGCGCCAGCCTCCCAGGGACCACGGTGGGGCAAGAGACCCAGTACTTC.

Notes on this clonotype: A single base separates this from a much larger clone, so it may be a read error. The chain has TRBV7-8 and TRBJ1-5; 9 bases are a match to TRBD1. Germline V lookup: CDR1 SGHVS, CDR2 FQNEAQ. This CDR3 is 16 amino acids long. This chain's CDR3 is CACSSPGQGFNQPQHF. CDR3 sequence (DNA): TGTGCCTGCAGCTCACCGGGACAGGGCTTTAATCAGCCCCAGCATTTT.

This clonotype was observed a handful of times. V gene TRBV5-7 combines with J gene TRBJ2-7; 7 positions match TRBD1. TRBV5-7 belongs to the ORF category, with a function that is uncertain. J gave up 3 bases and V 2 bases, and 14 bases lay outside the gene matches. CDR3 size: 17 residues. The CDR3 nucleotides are TGTGCCAGCAGCTTAGGGGGCCTAGCCCAAGGCGGCTACGAGCAGTACGTC. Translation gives CASSLGGLAQGGYEQYV.

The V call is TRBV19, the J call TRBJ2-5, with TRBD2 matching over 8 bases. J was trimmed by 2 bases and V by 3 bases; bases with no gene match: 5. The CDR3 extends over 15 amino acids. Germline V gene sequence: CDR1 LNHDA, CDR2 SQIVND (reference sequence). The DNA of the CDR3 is TGTGCCAGTAGTATGAGCGGGAGTGGGCAAGAGACCCAGTACTTC. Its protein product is CASSMSGSGQETQYF.

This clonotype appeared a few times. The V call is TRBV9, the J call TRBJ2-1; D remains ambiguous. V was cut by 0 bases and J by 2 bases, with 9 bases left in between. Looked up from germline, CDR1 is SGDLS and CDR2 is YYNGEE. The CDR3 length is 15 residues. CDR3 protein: CASSVVPLAYNEQFF. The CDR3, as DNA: TGTGCCAGCAGCGTAGTACCATTAGCCTACAATGAGCAGTTCTTC.